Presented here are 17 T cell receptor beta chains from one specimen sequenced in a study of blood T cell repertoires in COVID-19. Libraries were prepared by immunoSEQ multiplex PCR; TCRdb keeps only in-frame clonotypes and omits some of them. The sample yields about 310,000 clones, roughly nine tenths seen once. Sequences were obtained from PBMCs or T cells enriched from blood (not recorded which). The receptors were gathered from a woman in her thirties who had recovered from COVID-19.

This CDR3 is CASSLNAGSLADEQYF. CDR3 DNA sequence: TGTGCCAGCAGCTTAAACGCGGGATCTCTGGCCGACGAGCAGTACTTC. The chain has TRBV7-9 and TRBJ2-7; D is perhaps TRBD2 (6 bases). Germline loops: CDR1 SEHNR, CDR2 FQNEAQ (reference sequence). V dropped 2 bases and J dropped 5 bases, with 19 bases sitting between them. This CDR3 contains 16 residues.

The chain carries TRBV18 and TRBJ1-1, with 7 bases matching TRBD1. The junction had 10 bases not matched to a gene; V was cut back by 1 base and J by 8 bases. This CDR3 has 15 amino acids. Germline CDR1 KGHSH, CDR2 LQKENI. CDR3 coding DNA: TGTGCCAGCTCACCACAGGGGGCTGGACTTCGGGAAGCTTTCTTT. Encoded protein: CASSPQGAGLREAFF.

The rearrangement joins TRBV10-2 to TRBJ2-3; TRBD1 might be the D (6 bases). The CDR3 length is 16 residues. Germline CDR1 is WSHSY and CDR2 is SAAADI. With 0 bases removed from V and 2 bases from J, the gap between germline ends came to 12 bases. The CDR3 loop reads CASSESGTSNTDTQYF. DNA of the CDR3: TGCGCCAGCAGTGAGTCCGGGACATCAAACACAGATACGCAGTATTTT.

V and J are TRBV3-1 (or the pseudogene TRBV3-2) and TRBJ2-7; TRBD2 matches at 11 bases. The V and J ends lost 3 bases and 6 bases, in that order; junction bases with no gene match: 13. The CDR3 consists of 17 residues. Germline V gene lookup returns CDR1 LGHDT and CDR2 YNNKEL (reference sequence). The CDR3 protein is CASSQVIAGGPVAEQYF. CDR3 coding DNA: TGTGCCAGCAGCCAGGTGATAGCGGGAGGGCCGGTCGCCGAGCAGTACTTC.

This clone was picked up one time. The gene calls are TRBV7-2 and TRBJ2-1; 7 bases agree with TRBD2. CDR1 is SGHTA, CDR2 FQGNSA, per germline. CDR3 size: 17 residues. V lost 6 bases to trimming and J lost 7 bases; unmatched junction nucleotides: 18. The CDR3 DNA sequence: TGTGCCAGCAGTCAAGACATTCCCGACGGGAGGAGAAATGAGCAGTTCTTC. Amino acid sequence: CASSQDIPDGRRNEQFF.

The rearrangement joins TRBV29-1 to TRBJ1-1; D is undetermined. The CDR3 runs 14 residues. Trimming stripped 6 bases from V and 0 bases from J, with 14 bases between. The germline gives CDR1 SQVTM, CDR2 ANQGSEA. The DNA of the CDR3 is TGCAGCGTCCGGTTGGGCACCATGAACACTGAAGCTTTCTTT. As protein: CSVRLGTMNTEAFF. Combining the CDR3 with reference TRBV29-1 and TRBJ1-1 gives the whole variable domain SAVISQKPSRDICQRGTSLTIQCQVDSQVTMMFWYRQQPGQSLTLIATANQGSEATYESGFVIDKFPISRPNLTFSTLTVSNMSPEDSSIYLCSVRLGTMNTEAFFGQGTRLTVV.

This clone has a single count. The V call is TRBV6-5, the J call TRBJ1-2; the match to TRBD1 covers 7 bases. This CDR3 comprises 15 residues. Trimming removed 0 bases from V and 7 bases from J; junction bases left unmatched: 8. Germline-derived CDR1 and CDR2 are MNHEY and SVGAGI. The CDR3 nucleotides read TGTGCCAGCAGTTACTCGGTCAGGGGGATTGGTGGCTACACCTTC. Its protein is CASSYSVRGIGGYTF.

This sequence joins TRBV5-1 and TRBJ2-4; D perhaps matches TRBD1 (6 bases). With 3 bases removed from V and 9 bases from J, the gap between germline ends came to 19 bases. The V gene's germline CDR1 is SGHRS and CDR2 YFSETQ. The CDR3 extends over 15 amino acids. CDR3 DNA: TGCGCCAGCAGCTCTCGGGACCCAGGGGCGGGCATTCAGTACTTC. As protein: CASSSRDPGAGIQYF. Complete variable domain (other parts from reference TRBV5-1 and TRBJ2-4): KAGVTQTPRYLIKTRGQQVTLSCSPISGHRSVSWYQQTPGQGLQFLFEYFSETQRNKGNFPGRFSGRQFSNSRSEMNVSTLELGDSALYLCASSSRDPGAGIQYFGAGTRLSVL.

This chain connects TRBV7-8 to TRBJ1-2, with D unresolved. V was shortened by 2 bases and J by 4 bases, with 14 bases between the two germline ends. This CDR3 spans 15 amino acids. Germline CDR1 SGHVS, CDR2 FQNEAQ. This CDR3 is CASSLRVAGPYGYTF. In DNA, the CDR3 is TGTGCCAGCAGCTTAAGGGTCGCGGGCCCCTATGGCTACACCTTC.

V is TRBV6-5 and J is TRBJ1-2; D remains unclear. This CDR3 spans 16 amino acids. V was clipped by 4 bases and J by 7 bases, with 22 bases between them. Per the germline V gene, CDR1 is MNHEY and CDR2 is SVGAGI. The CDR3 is CASSSHPDTREGGYTF. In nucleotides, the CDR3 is TGTGCCAGCAGTTCCCATCCCGACACACGAGAGGGTGGCTACACCTTC.

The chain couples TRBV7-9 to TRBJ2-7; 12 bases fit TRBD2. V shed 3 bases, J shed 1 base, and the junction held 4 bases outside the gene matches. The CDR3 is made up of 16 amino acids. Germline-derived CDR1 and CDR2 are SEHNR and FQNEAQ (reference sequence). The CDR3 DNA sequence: TGTGCCAGCAGCTTTCTAGCGGGAGGGGGGTCCTACGAGCAGTACTTC. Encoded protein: CASSFLAGGGSYEQYF.

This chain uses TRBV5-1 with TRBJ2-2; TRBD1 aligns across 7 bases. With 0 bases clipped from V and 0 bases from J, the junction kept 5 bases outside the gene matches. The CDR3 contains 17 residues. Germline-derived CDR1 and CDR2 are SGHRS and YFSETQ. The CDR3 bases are TGCGCCAGCAGCTTGGAGCACAGGGGAACGAACACCGGGGAGCTGTTTTTT. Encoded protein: CASSLEHRGTNTGELFF.

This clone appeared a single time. This CDR3 is CASSSVRGSGNTIYF. In DNA, the CDR3 is TGTGCCAGCAGCTCCGTCCGGGGGTCTGGAAACACCATATATTTT. The chain links TRBV11-2 to TRBJ1-3, with D possibly being TRBD1 (5 bases). Per germline, CDR1 SGHAT and CDR2 FQNNGV. Trimming cost V 4 bases and J 1 base, with 11 bases left between them. CDR3 length: 15 residues.

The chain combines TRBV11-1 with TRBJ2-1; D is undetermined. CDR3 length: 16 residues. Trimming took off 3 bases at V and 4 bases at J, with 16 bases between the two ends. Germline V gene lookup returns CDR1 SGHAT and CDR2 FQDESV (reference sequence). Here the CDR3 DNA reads TGTGCCAGCAGCTTTATGTCGGGTTCTTTTTACAATGAGCAGTTCTTC. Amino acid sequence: CASSFMSGSFYNEQFF.

CDR3 region: CAISESGSLDNEQFF. In DNA, the CDR3 is TGTGCCATCAGTGAATCAGGAAGTCTCGACAATGAGCAGTTCTTC. The gene calls are TRBV10-3 and TRBJ2-1; D is unresolved. Germline loops: CDR1 ENHRY, CDR2 SYGVKD. Between the trimmed V and J ends, which lost 3 bases and 5 bases, there was a span of 14 bases. The CDR3 totals 15 residues.

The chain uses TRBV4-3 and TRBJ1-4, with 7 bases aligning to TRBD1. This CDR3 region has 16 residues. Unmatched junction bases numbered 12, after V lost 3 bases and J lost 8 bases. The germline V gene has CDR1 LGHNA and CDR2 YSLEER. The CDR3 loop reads CASSHGGSAGGEKLFF. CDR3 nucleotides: TGCGCCAGCAGCCATGGAGGGTCGGCAGGGGGAGAAAAACTGTTTTTT.

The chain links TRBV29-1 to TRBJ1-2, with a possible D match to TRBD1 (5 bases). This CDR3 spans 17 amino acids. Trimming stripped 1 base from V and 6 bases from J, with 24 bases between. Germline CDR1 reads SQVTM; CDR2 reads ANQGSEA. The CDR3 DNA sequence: TGCAGCGTTGAAGTGGGATGGCGAGTACGGGGGGTTGATGGCTACACCTTC. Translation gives CSVEVGWRVRGVDGYTF. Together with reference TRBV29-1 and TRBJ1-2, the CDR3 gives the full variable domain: SAVISQKPSRDICQRGTSLTIQCQVDSQVTMMFWYRQQPGQSLTLIATANQGSEATYESGFVIDKFPISRPNLTFSTLTVSNMSPEDSSIYLCSVEVGWRVRGVDGYTFGSGTRLTVV.